Each of the 30 T cell receptor beta chains below was sequenced from the same sample in a study of T cells after yellow fever vaccination. TCRdb fed the 5' RACE reads into MiXCR, producing one record per CDR3 protein. The sample gives 620,000 or so distinct CDR3 sequences, about 12% of which show up once; more than 13% is in the top ten. The sequences come from PBMCs, collected on the day of the yellow fever booster vaccination. The source is a man younger than 45 who received the YFV17D yellow fever vaccine.

This sequence joins TRBV7-3 and TRBJ2-1; no reliable D call. V was cut by 0 bases and J by 4 bases, with 10 bases left in between. Per germline, CDR1 SGHTA and CDR2 FQGTGA. The CDR3 length is 15 residues. CDR3 region: CASSLTRDAYNEQFF. For the CDR3, the DNA is TGTGCCAGCAGCTTAACACGAGACGCTTACAATGAGCAGTTCTTC.

This clonotype was observed a handful of times. The chain links TRBV10-3 to TRBJ2-1; 12 nucleotides align to TRBD2. Germline CDR1 reads ENHRY; CDR2 reads SYGVKD. V shed 3 bases, J shed 7 bases, and the junction held 7 bases outside the gene matches. This CDR3 comprises 16 residues. The CDR3 sequence is CAISDPSGRAKNEQFF. The CDR3 nucleotides are TGTGCCATCAGTGACCCTAGCGGGAGGGCCAAAAATGAGCAGTTCTTC.

The V gene is TRBV15, the J gene TRBJ1-5; no clear D. V shed 3 bases and J shed 6 bases, with 6 bases lying between them. The CDR3 length is 12 residues. Germline lookup yields CDR1 LNHNV and CDR2 YYDKDF (reference sequence). The CDR3 sequence: CATSSGSQPQHF. In DNA, the CDR3 is TGTGCCACCAGCAGTGGGAGTCAGCCCCAGCATTTT.

In its sample, this clonotype was seen many times. The chain recombines TRBV9 with TRBJ1-3; D is unclear. Germline V gene data show CDR1 as SGDLS and CDR2 as YYNGEE. Trimming took 2 bases from V and 0 from J, leaving 15 bases between them. The CDR3 has 17 residues. The CDR3 region is CASSVRPLGSSGNTIYF. Here the CDR3 DNA reads TGTGCCAGCAGCGTCCGCCCTTTGGGGAGCTCTGGAAACACCATATATTTT.

This clonotype appeared a few times. This chain joins TRBV7-6 and TRBJ2-1, with 9 bases matching TRBD1. Germline loops: CDR1 SGHVS, CDR2 FNYEAQ. CDR3 length: 16 amino acids. J was trimmed by 7 bases and V by 5 bases; bases with no gene match: 12. CDR3 sequence reads: CASSPVRTGVVNEQFF. Written as DNA, the CDR3 is TGTGCCAGCAGCCCCGTAAGGACAGGGGTAGTGAATGAGCAGTTCTTC.

This clonotype was observed a few times. The V call is TRBV29-1, the J call TRBJ2-1; D is uncertain. The CDR3 consists of 17 residues. V lost 5 bases and J lost 1, with 21 bases in between. Germline assignment: CDR1 SQVTM and CDR2 ANQGSEA. The CDR3 protein is CSVYSMKIHKSYNEQFF. Written as DNA, the CDR3 is TGCAGCGTTTATAGCATGAAAATCCACAAATCCTACAATGAGCAGTTCTTC.

This chain uses TRBV7-2 with TRBJ2-1; 9 positions agree with TRBD1. This CDR3 is 15 amino acids long. Per the germline V gene, CDR1 is SGHTA and CDR2 is FQGNSA. The V gene end was trimmed by 5 bases and the J gene end by 4 bases; junction bases not matched to a gene: 6. The chain's CDR3 is CASSGRQGGYNEQFF. CDR3 bases: TGTGCCAGCAGCGGTCGACAGGGGGGGTACAATGAGCAGTTCTTC.

The rearrangement joins TRBV18 to TRBJ1-2; D gene unclear. V lost 3 bases to trimming and J lost 6 bases, with 8 bases between them. The CDR3 consists of 12 residues. The germline gives CDR1 KGHSH, CDR2 LQKENI. CDR3: CASSPAGDGYTF. CDR3 DNA: TGTGCCAGCTCACCGGCGGGAGATGGCTACACCTTC.

This chain uses TRBV20-1 with TRBJ2-1; a possible D gene is TRBD2 (6 bases). Trimming removed 5 bases from V and 5 bases from J, with 13 bases in between. The CDR3 is made up of 13 amino acids. CDR1 is DFQATT, CDR2 SNEGSKA, per germline (reference sequence). The CDR3 here is CSARRENHNEQFF. CDR3 in DNA: TGCAGTGCTCGGAGGGAGAATCACAATGAGCAGTTCTTC.

In its sample, this clonotype was seen a few times. V usage is TRBV20-1 and J usage is TRBJ2-1; D unresolved. Germline V lookup: CDR1 DFQATT, CDR2 SNEGSKA (reference sequence). The CDR3 has 15 residues. V was pared by 6 bases and J by 4 bases, with 19 bases between. The CDR3 nucleotides are TGCAGTGCCCCGACCCGCCCACAGCAGTACAATGAGCAGTTCTTC. Its translation is CSAPTRPQQYNEQFF.

This chain uses TRBV29-1 with TRBJ1-1, with 8 bases aligning to TRBD1. CDR1 is SQVTM and CDR2 is ANQGSEA in the germline V gene. V was clipped by 7 bases and J by 0 bases; unmatched bases: 7. This CDR3 comprises 14 residues. The CDR3 nucleotides read TGCAGCGGTCGTGGGGGACAGGTGAACACTGAAGCTTTCTTT. Its protein is CSGRGGQVNTEAFF.

V and J are TRBV6-1 and TRBJ1-2; D perhaps matches TRBD1 (6 bases). CDR1 and CDR2 from the germline V gene are MNHNS and SASEGT. The CDR3 runs to 13 residues. Trimming removed 5 bases from V and 8 bases from J, with 15 bases in between. The CDR3 nucleotides read TGTGCCAGCAGTAAGAGGGACAAATTCGGCTACACCTTC. It translates to CASSKRDKFGYTF.

This clonotype has only a few counts. The chain employs TRBV12-3 or TRBV12-4 and TRBJ2-7; TRBD2 is a possible D gene (5 bases). This CDR3 is built from 12 residues. V was cut by 3 bases and J by 6 bases, with 9 bases left in between. The DNA for the CDR3 is TGTGCCAGCAGTTTTATGGGGAGCGAGCAGTACTTC. This encodes CASSFMGSEQYF.

This clonotype was counted many times. V usage is TRBV20-1 and J usage is TRBJ1-4; 7 positions agree with TRBD1. The V gene end was trimmed by 3 bases and the J gene end by 10 bases; junction bases not matched to a gene: 8. The germline V gene encodes CDR1 DFQATT and CDR2 SNEGSKA (reference sequence). The CDR3 runs to 13 residues. CDR3 nucleotides: TGCAGTGCTAGCCGGACAGGAGACGGAAAACTGTTTTTT. It translates to CSASRTGDGKLFF.

A few counts support this clonotype. The chain joins TRBV5-4 to TRBJ2-7; 8 bases are a match to TRBD2. The germline CDR1 and CDR2 sequences are SGHNT and YYREEE (reference sequence). This CDR3 spans 15 amino acids. J was trimmed by 1 base and V by 2 bases; bases with no gene match: 5. As DNA, the CDR3 is TGTGCCAGCAGCTTTGCGGGAGGCCTATCCTACGAGCAGTACTTC. It specifies CASSFAGGLSYEQYF.

This clonotype was picked up a small number of times. The CDR3 nucleotides read TGCGCCAGCAGCGTCCAGGGACTAGCAGGCGACAATGAGCAGTTCTTC. Translation gives CASSVQGLAGDNEQFF. The chain has TRBV5-1 and TRBJ2-1; 9 bases are shared with TRBD2. V shed 4 bases, J shed 5 bases, and the junction held 10 bases outside the gene matches. The germline V gene has CDR1 SGHRS and CDR2 YFSETQ. This CDR3 is built from 16 residues.

This rearrangement joins TRBV7-2 to TRBJ1-6; D is perhaps TRBD1 (5 bases). This CDR3 region has 15 residues. The V end was cut by 4 bases, the J end by 7 bases, with 14 bases between. The germline V gene encodes CDR1 SGHTA and CDR2 FQGNSA. CDR3 bases: TGTGCCAGCAGCTCTCAGGGTCCGGGAAATTCACCCCTCCACTTT. Its translation: CASSSQGPGNSPLHF.

This clonotype was detected only a few times. The chain couples TRBV6-2 or TRBV6-3 to TRBJ2-3; D possibly corresponds to TRBD1 (5 bases). CDR1 is MNHEY and CDR2 is SVGEGT in the germline V gene. The CDR3 loop spans 15 amino acids. Trimming cost V 5 bases and J 2 bases, with 14 bases left between them. The CDR3 loop reads CASSQLWGPTDTQYF. The CDR3 DNA follows: TGTGCCAGCAGTCAGCTTTGGGGCCCCACAGATACGCAGTATTTT.

The chain joins TRBV5-6 to TRBJ2-1; 9 nucleotides align to TRBD1. CDR3 length equals 16 residues. V dropped 0 bases and J dropped 6; count of bases not matched to a gene: 7. Germline V gives CDR1 SGHDT, CDR2 YYEEEE. This CDR3 reads CASSLVGQGLSNEQFF. The CDR3 DNA sequence: TGTGCCAGCAGCTTGGTGGGACAGGGACTTTCCAATGAGCAGTTCTTC. The complete variable domain, with remaining parts taken from reference TRBV5-6 and TRBJ2-1, reads DAGVTQSPTHLIKTRGQQVTLRCSPKSGHDTVSWYQQALGQGPQFIFQYYEEEERQRGNFPDRFSGHQFPNYSSELNVNALLLGDSALYLCASSLVGQGLSNEQFFGPGTRLTVL.

V and J are TRBV28 and TRBJ1-6, with 8 bases identical to TRBD1. V shed 6 bases, J shed 7 bases, and the junction held 8 bases outside the gene matches. This CDR3 is 15 amino acids long. Per the germline V gene, CDR1 is MDHEN and CDR2 is SYDVKM. The CDR3 loop reads CASRPQDRANSPLHF. The CDR3 DNA sequence: TGTGCCAGCAGGCCCCAGGACAGGGCGAATTCACCCCTCCACTTT.

Only a few counts were recorded for this clonotype. The chain employs TRBV12-3 or TRBV12-4 and TRBJ1-4; D ambiguous. The CDR3 is 13 amino acids. The V end lost 3 bases, the J end lost 8 bases, and 10 bases lay between the germline ends. The CDR3 bases are TGTGCCAGCAGTTTGGGGTTACGGGAAAAACTGTTTTTT. Protein sequence: CASSLGLREKLFF.

The rearrangement links TRBV28 to TRBJ1-1; 7 nucleotides align to TRBD1. Germline CDR1 and CDR2: MDHEN and SYDVKM. There are 14 residues in the CDR3. After removal of 4 bases from V and 1 base from J, the junction contained 3 bases not matched to a gene. The CDR3 loop is CASSWGQPNTEAFF. The CDR3 region has the DNA TGTGCCAGCAGTTGGGGACAGCCGAACACTGAAGCTTTCTTT.

The chain joins TRBV7-2 to TRBJ1-2; D may be TRBD1 (5 bases). The CDR3 spans 13 residues. Germline CDR1 reads SGHTA; CDR2 reads FQGNSA. Deletions cut 4 bases from V and 7 bases from J, with 13 bases between. As DNA, the CDR3 is TGTGCCAGCAGCTCCAGACAGAACAGTGGCTACACCTTC. Its protein product is CASSSRQNSGYTF.

This clonotype was recorded a few times. The chain uses TRBV30 and TRBJ2-7, with a tentative D call TRBD2 (5 bases). This CDR3 has 13 residues. CDR1 and CDR2 (germline): GTSNPN, SVGIG (reference sequence). V lost 0 bases, J lost 10 bases, and 16 bases lay in between. CDR3 in amino acids: CAWSVRERAPQYF. The CDR3 DNA follows: TGTGCCTGGAGTGTACGGGAAAGGGCCCCCCAGTACTTC.

This clonotype was detected ten times or more. V is TRBV7-2 and J is TRBJ2-5; D uncertain. The CDR3 totals 14 residues. Looked up from germline, CDR1 is SGHTA and CDR2 is FQGNSA. The V end was cut by 3 bases, the J end by 2 bases, with 10 bases between. The CDR3 sequence is CASSFGQKQETQYF. The CDR3 DNA follows: TGTGCCAGCAGCTTCGGGCAGAAACAAGAGACCCAGTACTTC.

This clonotype was counted only a few times. V is TRBV7-9 and J is TRBJ1-6; unclear D gene. Per the germline V gene, CDR1 is SEHNR and CDR2 is FQNEAQ (reference sequence). This CDR3 is built from 14 residues. V was cut by 4 bases and J by 4 bases, with 8 bases left in between. CDR3 residues: CASSSAGYNSPLHF. The CDR3 nucleotides read TGTGCCAGCAGCTCGGCGGGTTATAATTCACCCCTCCACTTT.

The chain combines TRBV24-1 with TRBJ2-5; D possibly corresponds to TRBD2 (5 bases). Germline V CDR1 and CDR2: KGHDR, SFDVKD. This CDR3 spans 13 amino acids. V lost 10 bases to trimming and J lost 4 bases, with 15 bases between them. The DNA of the CDR3 is TGTGCCACTGGCCTAAAAGGAGGAGAGACCCAGTACTTC. Its protein is CATGLKGGETQYF.

The V gene is TRBV19, the J gene TRBJ2-2, with D tentatively TRBD1 (6 bases). CDR3 length: 16 amino acids. With 5 bases removed from V and 3 bases from J, the gap between germline ends came to 16 bases. Germline lookup yields CDR1 LNHDA and CDR2 SQIVND (reference sequence). The CDR3 loop is CASSPQTTGYTGELFF. CDR3 in DNA: TGTGCCAGTAGTCCCCAGACGACAGGTTACACCGGGGAGCTGTTTTTT.

The V call is TRBV27, the J call TRBJ1-1; D call uncertain. The CDR3 covers 13 residues. Germline V CDR1 and CDR2: MNHEY, SMNVEV (reference sequence). V shed 5 bases and J shed 8 bases, with 15 bases lying between them. The chain's CDR3 is CASSPTPLGEAFF. The CDR3, as DNA: TGTGCCAGCAGTCCCACGCCGTTGGGGGAAGCTTTCTTT.

This clonotype was recorded a few times. The chain joins TRBV20-1 to TRBJ2-3; 8 bases are shared with TRBD2. The CDR3 runs 14 residues. V was clipped by 5 bases and J by 5 bases; unmatched bases: 9. Germline-derived CDR1 and CDR2 are DFQATT and SNEGSKA (reference sequence). The CDR3 DNA sequence: TGCAGTGCTGGACGAGGGGCGGGAGGAGATACGCAGTATTTT. It codes for CSAGRGAGGDTQYF.